This paragraph reports one T cell receptor beta chain. The record originates from a study of T cell responses to AZD1222 COVID-19 vaccine. Only in-frame clones appear in the TCRdb table, and some are missing; sequencing was by immunoSEQ multiplex PCR. Here the sample spans approximately 170,000 clones, 75% to 90% being singletons. Germline V gives CDR1 KGHSH, CDR2 LQKENI. The CDR3 is 17 residues long. Germline trimming cut 0 bases from V and 4 bases from J; bases unmatched to any gene: 9. The chain joins TRBV18 to TRBJ2-5; 9 bases are a match to TRBD1. This sample comprised peripheral blood, obtained on day 0 of AZD1222 vaccination. The source is an adult in good health. The CDR3 reads CASSPPAGTGSRETQYF. The CDR3 bases are TGTGCCAGCTCACCACCCGCCGGGACAGGGTCTCGAGAGACCCAGTACTTC. Combining the CDR3 with reference TRBV18 and TRBJ2-5 gives the whole variable domain NAGVMQNPRHLVRRRGQEARLRCSPMKGHSHVYWYRQLPEEGLKFMVYLQKENIIDESGMPKERFSAEFPKEGPSILRIQQVVRGDSAAYFCASSPPAGTGSRETQYFGPGTRLLVL.